The source of this T cell receptor (beta chain) is a study of cytomegalovirus exposure and HLA in healthy donors. Primers: 60 Vbeta forward and 13 Jbeta reverse. Sequenced by immunoSEQ multiplex PCR; TCRdb stores in-frame clones only, minus some. The sample records 150,000 to 200,000 clones, 80% being singletons. CDR1 SGHTA and CDR2 FQGTGA come from the germline V gene. Trimming removed 1 base from V and 2 bases from J; junction bases left unmatched: 8. The CDR3 totals 18 residues. Material: PBMCs. The chain is built from TRBV7-3 and TRBJ2-2, with 9 bases aligning to TRBD1. The sequence came from a human donor in good health. The CDR3 DNA follows: TGTGCCAGCAGCTTAAACCTATTACAGGGGGCCAACACCGGGGAGCTGTTTTTT. Protein sequence: CASSLNLLQGANTGELFF.